This T cell receptor beta chain emerged from a study of blood T cell repertoires in COVID-19. Study-wide context: Acute and convalescent COVID-19 specimens originated in the United States, Italy and Spain. PBMCs, B-cell-depleted T cells, or T cells were the source of the cDNA or gDNA that made up the material.

For this clone: Other DNA sequences in this sample translate to the same CDR3.

Authors' methods: Estimation of nucleated cell counts was performed using reference gene primer amplification. The protocol was immunoSEQ multiplex PCR, while the TCRdb copy is restricted to in-frame clones and leaves out a portion. V and J calls plus clone size are reproduced from that table; the DNA served to infer D and trimming. The sample records about 92,000 clones, roughly 72% being singletons. Germline CDR1 KGHSH, CDR2 LQKENI. V gave up 3 bases and J gave up 4 bases, with 6 bases separating them. The CDR3 is 12 residues long. Sequences were obtained from peripheral blood. The sequence came from a woman aged 55-75 years in a cohort sampled during active or convalescent COVID-19. J is TRBJ2-5 and V is TRBV18; D is ambiguous. CDR3 amino acids: CASSPVRETQYF. The CDR3 DNA follows: TGTGCCAGCTCACCGGTGCGAGAGACCCAGTACTTC.